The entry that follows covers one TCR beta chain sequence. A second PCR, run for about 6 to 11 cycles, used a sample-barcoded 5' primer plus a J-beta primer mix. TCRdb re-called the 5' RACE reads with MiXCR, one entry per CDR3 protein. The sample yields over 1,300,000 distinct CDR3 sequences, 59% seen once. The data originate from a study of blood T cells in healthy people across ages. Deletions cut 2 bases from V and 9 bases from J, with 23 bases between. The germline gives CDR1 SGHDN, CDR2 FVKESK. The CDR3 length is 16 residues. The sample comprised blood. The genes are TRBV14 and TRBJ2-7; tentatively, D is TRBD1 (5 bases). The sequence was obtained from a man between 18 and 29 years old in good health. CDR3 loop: CASSQFATGLSAGQYF. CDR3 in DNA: TGTGCCAGCAGCCAATTCGCCACAGGCCTCTCGGCCGGGCAGTACTTC.